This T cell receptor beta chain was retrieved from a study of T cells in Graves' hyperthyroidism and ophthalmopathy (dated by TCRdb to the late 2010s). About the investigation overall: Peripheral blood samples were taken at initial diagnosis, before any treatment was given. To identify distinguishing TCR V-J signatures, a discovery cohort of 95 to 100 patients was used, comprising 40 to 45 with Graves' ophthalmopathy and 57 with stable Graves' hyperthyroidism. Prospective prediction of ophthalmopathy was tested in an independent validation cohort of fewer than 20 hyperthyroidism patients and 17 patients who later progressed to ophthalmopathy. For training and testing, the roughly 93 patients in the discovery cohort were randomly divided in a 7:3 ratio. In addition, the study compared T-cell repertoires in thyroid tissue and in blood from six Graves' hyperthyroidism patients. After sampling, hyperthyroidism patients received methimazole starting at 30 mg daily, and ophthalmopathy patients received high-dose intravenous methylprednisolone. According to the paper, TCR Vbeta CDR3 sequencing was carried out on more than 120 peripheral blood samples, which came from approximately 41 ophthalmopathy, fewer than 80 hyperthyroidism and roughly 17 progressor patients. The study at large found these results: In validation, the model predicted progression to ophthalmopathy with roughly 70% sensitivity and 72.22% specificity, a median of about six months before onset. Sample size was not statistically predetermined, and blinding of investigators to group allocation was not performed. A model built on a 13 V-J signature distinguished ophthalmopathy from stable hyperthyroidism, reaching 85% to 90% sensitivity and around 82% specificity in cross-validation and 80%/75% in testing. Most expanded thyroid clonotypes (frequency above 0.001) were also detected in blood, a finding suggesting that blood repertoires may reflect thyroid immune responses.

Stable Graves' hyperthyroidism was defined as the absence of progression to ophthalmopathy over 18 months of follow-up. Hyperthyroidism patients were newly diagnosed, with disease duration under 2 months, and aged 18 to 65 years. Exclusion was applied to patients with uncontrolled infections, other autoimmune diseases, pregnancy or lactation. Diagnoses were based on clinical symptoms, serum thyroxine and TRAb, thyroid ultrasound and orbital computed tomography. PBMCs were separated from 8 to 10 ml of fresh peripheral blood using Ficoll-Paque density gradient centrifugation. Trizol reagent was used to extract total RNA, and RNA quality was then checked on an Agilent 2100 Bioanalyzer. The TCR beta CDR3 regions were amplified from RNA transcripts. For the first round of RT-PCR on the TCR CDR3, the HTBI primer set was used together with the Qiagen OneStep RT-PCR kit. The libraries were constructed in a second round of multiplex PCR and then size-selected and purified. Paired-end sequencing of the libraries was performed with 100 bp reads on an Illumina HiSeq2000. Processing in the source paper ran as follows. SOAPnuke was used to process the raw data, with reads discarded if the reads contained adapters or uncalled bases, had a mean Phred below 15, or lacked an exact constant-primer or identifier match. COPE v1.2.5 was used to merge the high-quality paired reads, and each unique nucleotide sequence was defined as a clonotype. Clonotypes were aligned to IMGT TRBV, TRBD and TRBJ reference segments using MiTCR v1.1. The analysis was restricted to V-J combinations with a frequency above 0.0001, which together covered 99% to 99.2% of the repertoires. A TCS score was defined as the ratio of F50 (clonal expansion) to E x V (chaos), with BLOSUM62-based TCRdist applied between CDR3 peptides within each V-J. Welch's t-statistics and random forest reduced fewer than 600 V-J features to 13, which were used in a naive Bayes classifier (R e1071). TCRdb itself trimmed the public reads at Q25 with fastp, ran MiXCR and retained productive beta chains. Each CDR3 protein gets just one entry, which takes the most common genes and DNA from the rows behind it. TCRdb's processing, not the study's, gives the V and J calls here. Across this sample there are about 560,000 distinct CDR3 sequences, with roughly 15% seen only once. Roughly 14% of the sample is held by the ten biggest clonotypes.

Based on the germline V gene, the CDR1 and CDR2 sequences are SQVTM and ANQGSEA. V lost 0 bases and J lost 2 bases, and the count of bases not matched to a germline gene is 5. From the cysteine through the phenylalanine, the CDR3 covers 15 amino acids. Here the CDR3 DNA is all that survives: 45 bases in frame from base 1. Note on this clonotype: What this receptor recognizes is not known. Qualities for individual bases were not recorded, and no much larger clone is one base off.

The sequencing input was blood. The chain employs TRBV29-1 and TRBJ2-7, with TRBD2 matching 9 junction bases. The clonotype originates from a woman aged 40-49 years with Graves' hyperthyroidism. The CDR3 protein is CSVEDVGGRAYEQYF. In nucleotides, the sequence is TGCAGCGTTGAAGATGTCGGCGGGAGGGCCTACGAGCAGTACTTC.